The rows below give T cell receptor beta chains drawn from one sample of a study of blood T cell repertoires in COVID-19. Profiled with immunoSEQ multiplex PCR; TCRdb holds only in-frame clones, not every one. The sample holds about 250,000 clones, around 89% seen once. Sequencing input: peripheral blood. The receptor source for this set is a woman aged 25 to 39 with COVID-19, enrolled during active disease. The CDR3 runs from the conserved cysteine through the conserved F or W. D genes are given only for firm matches. The size entry is marked missing in some rows and otherwise reads once, few, many or a size class.

d_call j_call clone_size v_call cdr3_aa cdr3_nt
. TRBJ1-5 few TRBV6-5 CASSRTGNQPQHF TGTGCCAGCAGCCGCACAGGGAATCAGCCCCAGCATTTT
. TRBJ1-6 . TRBV15 CATSRDLVINSPLHF TGTGCCACCAGCAGAGATTTAGTTATTAATTCACCCCTCCACTTT
TRBD1 TRBJ2-3 . TRBV2 CASRIQGAHTDTQYF TGTGCCAGCCGGATCCAGGGGGCTCACACAGATACGCAGTATTTT
. TRBJ1-1 . TRBV11-3 CASSLDPPGTEAFF TGTGCCAGCAGCTTAGATCCCCCGGGCACTGAAGCTTTCTTT
. TRBJ2-3 . TRBV10-1 CASSDLGGTDTQYF TGCGCCAGCAGTGACCTCGGGGGCACAGATACGCAGTATTTT
. TRBJ2-2 . TRBV14 CASSQLRGGELFF TGTGCCAGCAGCCAACTCAGGGGTGGGGAGCTGTTTTTT
TRBD2 TRBJ2-1 . TRBV18 CASSPSETSSEQFF TGTGCCAGCTCACCATCGGAGACTAGCTCTGAGCAGTTCTTC
TRBD1 TRBJ2-3 . TRBV11-2 CASSQGDYPPRDTQYF TGTGCCAGCAGCCAGGGGGATTATCCCCCTAGAGATACGCAGTATTTT
TRBD2 TRBJ2-3 . TRBV2 CASRETSGSPDTQYF TGTGCCAGCAGGGAGACTAGCGGGAGTCCAGATACGCAGTATTTT
TRBD2 TRBJ2-5 . TRBV15 CATSREGASGGLGETQYF TGTGCCACCAGCAGAGAGGGCGCTAGCGGGGGCCTCGGGGAGACCCAGTACTTC
. TRBJ1-1 . TRBV30 CAWSYPDMNTEAFF TGTGCCTGGAGTTATCCCGACATGAACACTGAAGCTTTCTTT
TRBD2 TRBJ2-7 . TRBV14 CASSQFSGGAFRPEQYF TGTGCCAGCAGTCAGTTTAGCGGGGGCGCTTTCCGTCCCGAGCAGTACTTC
TRBD2 TRBJ2-1 . TRBV13 CASSSTGGGPISYNEQFF TGTGCCAGCAGCTCCACCGGGGGGGGGCCTATCTCCTACAATGAGCAGTTCTTC
. TRBJ1-2 . TRBV5-5 CASSLGGLSYGYTF TGTGCCAGCAGCTTGGGGGGGCTCAGCTATGGCTACACCTTC
. TRBJ1-3 few TRBV19 CASRVSSGNTIYF TGTGCCAGTAGGGTCAGCTCTGGAAACACCATATATTTT
TRBD1 TRBJ1-5 few TRBV27 CASSPGPGQGVDQPQHF TGTGCCAGCAGTCCCGGCCCGGGACAGGGCGTAGACCAGCCCCAGCATTTT
. TRBJ2-5 . TRBV4-1 CASSRDPGVQETQYF TGCGCCAGCAGCCGTGACCCAGGGGTACAAGAGACCCAGTACTTC
. TRBJ2-6 . TRBV5-6 CASSRIGVSGANVLTF TGTGCCAGCAGCCGTATCGGGGTTTCTGGGGCCAACGTCCTGACTTTC
TRBD2 TRBJ2-1 . TRBV4-3 CASSPTLAGGSSYNEQFF TGCGCCAGCAGCCCGACCCTAGCGGGGGGGAGCTCCTACAATGAGCAGTTCTTC
TRBD1 TRBJ1-5 . TRBV2 CASSDGQVYQPQHF TGTGCCAGCAGTGACGGACAGGTGTATCAGCCCCAGCATTTT
. TRBJ1-2 . TRBV6-5 CASSYSVEEPYGYTF TGTGCCAGCAGTTACTCGGTAGAGGAGCCGTATGGCTACACCTTC
TRBD1 TRBJ1-3 . TRBV7-8 CASSLGMTGQGPGAIYF TGTGCCAGCAGCTTAGGCATGACAGGACAGGGTCCTGGCGCCATATATTTT
. TRBJ1-3 . TRBV10-3 CAIGNSAGIINTIYF TGTGCCATCGGAAATTCCGCAGGGATCATAAACACCATATATTTT
. TRBJ2-2 . TRBV7-2 CASSLVARNTGELFF TGTGCCAGCAGCTTAGTTGCGAGAAACACCGGGGAGCTGTTTTTT
TRBD1 TRBJ1-6 . TRBV5-1 CASSSSGQGNSPLHF TGCGCCAGCAGCTCGTCGGGACAGGGTAATTCACCCCTCCACTTT
TRBD1 TRBJ1-4 . TRBV10-2 CASRTTGGGEKLFF TGCGCCAGCCGTACCACAGGGGGCGGTGAAAAACTGTTTTTT
. TRBJ1-4 . TRBV19 CASSMGTLSGEKLFF TGTGCCAGTAGTATGGGCACCCTAAGCGGTGAAAAACTGTTTTTT
. TRBJ2-5 . TRBV7-7 CASSLGNSGAQETQYF TGTGCTAGCAGCTTAGGGAATAGCGGAGCCCAAGAGACCCAGTACTTC
. TRBJ1-5 . TRBV2 CASSDRIANQPQHF TGTGCCAGCAGTGATAGAATAGCTAATCAGCCCCAGCATTTT
TRBD2 TRBJ2-2 . TRBV5-4 CASSPGLAGGHTGELFF TGTGCCAGCAGCCCCGGACTAGCGGGGGGCCACACCGGGGAGCTGTTTTTT